The 14 T cell receptor beta chains below were found in one sample sequenced in a study of cytomegalovirus exposure and HLA in healthy donors (dated by TCRdb to between 2016 and 2019). Library preparation employed the immunoSEQ multiplex PCR assay. The multiplex PCR relied on a mix of 60 forward primers for TCR Vbeta segments and 13 reverse primers for TCR Jbeta segments. The immuneACCESS repertoire file appears here via TCRdb, limited to in-frame rearrangements. These files lack a portion of the clones; in checked studies, under half of the deficit traces to unresolved V genes, and the cause of the others is not known. This sample is represented by 100,000 or so clones; less than 75% of them were singletons. Of the sample, 2.1% falls within the top ten clones. The specimen was PBMCs. These receptors were taken from a man between 25 and 39 years old in good health and CMV-seronegative.

The V and J genes are TRBV15 and TRBJ2-5; TRBD1 matches 8 bases. This CDR3 has 14 amino acids. Germline CDR1 and CDR2: LNHNV and YYDKDF (reference sequence). The junction had 9 bases not matched to a gene; V was cut back by 7 bases and J by 5 bases. The CDR3 region has the DNA TGTGCCACCACCGCCCGGGACAGGAGTGAGACCCAGTACTTC. Its protein is CATTARDRSETQYF.

The V call is TRBV7-2, the J call TRBJ2-7; the D is unclear. The CDR3 extends over 14 amino acids. Trimming left V 4 bases short and J 6 bases short, with 16 bases between. Germline CDR1 is SGHTA and CDR2 is FQGNSA. The CDR3 reads CASSSLASKREQYF. CDR3 DNA sequence: TGTGCCAGCAGCTCACTTGCTTCTAAACGCGAGCAGTACTTC.

This clone was detected a few times. J is TRBJ2-6 and V is TRBV7-9; possibly TRBD1 for D (6 bases). The V and J ends lost 1 base and 0 bases respectively, with 13 bases between them. The CDR3 is made up of 18 amino acids. Germline CDR1 reads SEHNR; CDR2 reads FQNEAQ (reference sequence). CDR3 sequence (DNA): TGTGCCAGCAGCTTAGATACAGGGTTCAGCTCTGGGGCCAACGTCCTGACTTTC. This gives the protein CASSLDTGFSSGANVLTF.

This clone has more than one count but fewer than ten. This sequence joins TRBV7-9 and TRBJ1-2, with 9 bases identical to TRBD1. The CDR3 covers 16 residues. V was clipped by 5 bases and J by 8 bases; unmatched bases: 15. The germline V gene encodes CDR1 SEHNR and CDR2 FQNEAQ (reference sequence). CDR3 sequence reads: CASSHGQGSLLSGYTF. CDR3 in DNA: TGTGCCAGCAGCCACGGACAGGGGTCCCTCCTAAGCGGCTACACCTTC.

The chain combines TRBV6-6 with TRBJ1-6, with D unclear. The CDR3 spans 15 residues. V lost 2 bases, J lost 13 bases, and 18 bases lay in between. CDR1 and CDR2 from the germline V gene are MNHNY and SVGAGI (reference sequence). CDR3 in DNA: TGTGCCAGCAGTTACGTGCAGGCCCCTCTGGGTCCCCTCCACTTT. This encodes CASSYVQAPLGPLHF.

V and J are TRBV5-1 and TRBJ2-7; TRBD1 matches 7 bases. This CDR3 contains 14 residues. Germline CDR1 and CDR2: SGHRS and YFSETQ. V lost 4 bases to trimming and J lost 0 bases; unmatched junction nucleotides: 4. CDR3 in amino acids: CASSLEGASYEQYF. Written as DNA, the CDR3 is TGCGCCAGCAGCCTAGAGGGGGCCTCCTACGAGCAGTACTTC.

This clone was seen a few times. V is TRBV9 and J is TRBJ1-2; D unresolved. The V end lost 6 bases, the J end lost 2 bases, and 20 bases lay between the germline ends. Germline V gene lookup returns CDR1 SGDLS and CDR2 YYNGEE. The CDR3 consists of 16 residues. The CDR3 nucleotides are TGTGCCAGCACAGATGACCCTCTTAGCTTGAACTATGGCTACACCTTC. Encoded protein: CASTDDPLSLNYGYTF.

CDR3 bases: TGTGCCAGCAGTTACTCGTGGGGACAGGATGAAGCTTTCTTT. Translating gives CASSYSWGQDEAFF. J is TRBJ1-1 and V is TRBV6-5; 8 nucleotides match TRBD1. J gave up 7 bases and V 0 bases, and 4 bases lay outside the gene matches. The germline gives CDR1 MNHEY, CDR2 SVGAGI. CDR3 length: 14 amino acids.

The rearrangement joins TRBV19 to TRBJ2-5, with 9 nucleotides matching TRBD2. The trim removed 6 bases at V and 4 bases at J, leaving 3 bases unmatched. Germline CDR1 LNHDA, CDR2 SQIVND (reference sequence). The CDR3 sequence is 13 residues long. DNA for the CDR3: TGTGCCAGTAGCCTAGCGGGATCAGAGACCCAGTACTTC. This gives the protein CASSLAGSETQYF.

This clone was found once. The chain joins TRBV27 to TRBJ2-1, with 13 bases identical to TRBD2. Germline V CDR1 and CDR2: MNHEY, SMNVEV (reference sequence). The V and J ends lost 4 bases and 5 bases, in that order; junction bases with no gene match: 2. The CDR3 totals 15 residues. CDR3 region: CASSSGTSGDNEQFF. As DNA, the CDR3 is TGTGCCAGCAGTTCCGGGACTAGCGGGGACAATGAGCAGTTCTTC.

The CDR3 DNA sequence: TGTGCCAGCAGCTTGGGGTCGGGAAGGCGCTACGAGCAGTACTTC. Translation gives CASSLGSGRRYEQYF. This sequence joins TRBV5-6 and TRBJ2-7; a weak D match, TRBD2 (5 bases). Germline CDR1 is SGHDT and CDR2 is YYEEEE. This CDR3 has 15 amino acids. V gave up 0 bases and J gave up 3 bases, with 13 bases separating them.

This clone was seen a few times. The chain employs TRBV5-4 and TRBJ1-5; D not certain. V gave up 0 bases and J gave up 1 base, with 5 bases separating them. CDR1 is SGHNT and CDR2 is YYREEE in the germline V gene (reference sequence). The CDR3 is made up of 14 amino acids. Here the CDR3 reads CASSLGGSNQPQHF. The CDR3 nucleotides are TGTGCCAGCAGCTTGGGCGGAAGCAATCAGCCCCAGCATTTT.

The rearrangement links TRBV7-9 to TRBJ1-1; D ambiguous. The ends were cut back, 5 bases at V and 5 bases at J, with 9 bases in the middle. This CDR3 has 12 amino acids. Per the germline V gene, CDR1 is SEHNR and CDR2 is FQNEAQ (reference sequence). CDR3 nucleotide sequence: TGTGCCAGCAGCGACCCCGGGACTGAAGCTTTCTTT. Its translation: CASSDPGTEAFF.

This clone turned up a few times. The V gene is TRBV18, the J gene TRBJ1-6; no firm D call. Between the trimmed V and J ends, which lost 3 bases and 10 bases, there was a span of 10 bases. This CDR3 region has 13 residues. Germline V lookup: CDR1 KGHSH, CDR2 LQKENI. CDR3 bases: TGTGCCAGCTCACCGGAAGCAGGATCACCCCTCCACTTT. It specifies CASSPEAGSPLHF.